The 10 T cell receptor beta chains in this list originate from one sample, sequenced in a study of human T cells and chemical hapten exposure. Time point of the sample: pre-sensitization, week 0. The treatment was: therapeutic diphenylcyclopropenone sensitization with weekly scalp DPC. In TCRdb, the RACE reads were re-called with MiXCR into one record per CDR3 protein. Seen here are about 87,000 distinct CDR3 sequences, 9.6% observed once, and the top ten hold 3.6%. The sample was whole blood, taken in connection with sensitization to the hapten diphenylcyclopropenone (DPC). These receptors were taken from a woman aged 35 to 49 with alopecia areata. Some clones in this sample may be carry-over from other donors' samples.

In this sample, this clonotype turned up many times. The chain has TRBV4-3 and TRBJ2-1; weak D call: TRBD2 (5 bases). The CDR3 runs 16 residues. Trimming removed 3 bases at V and 6 bases at J, with 18 bases between. CDR1 and CDR2 (germline): LGHNA, YSLEER. Written as DNA, the CDR3 is TGCGCCAGCAGCCAGCAGGACGGACGGGATTTCAATGAGCAGTTCTTC. Translated, it gives CASSQQDGRDFNEQFF.

This clonotype was seen at least ten times. The V gene is TRBV4-1, the J gene TRBJ2-7; D is possibly TRBD1 (6 bases). V was clipped by 1 base and J by 0 bases, with 10 bases between them. The CDR3 loop spans 15 amino acids. Per the germline V gene, CDR1 is MGHRA and CDR2 is YSYEKL. Here the CDR3 reads CASSQGTAISYEQYF. The CDR3 DNA follows: TGCGCCAGCAGCCAAGGGACAGCGATCTCCTACGAGCAGTACTTC.

There are a few counts of this clonotype. The chain recombines TRBV12-5 with TRBJ2-1; 10 bases are shared with TRBD2. Trimming took 6 bases from V and 1 from J; bases not matched to a gene: 3. The germline V gene encodes CDR1 LGHNT and CDR2 FRNRAP. The CDR3 sequence is 15 residues long. CDR3 DNA sequence: TGTGCTAGTGGAGTAGCGGGGGGTTCCTACAATGAGCAGTTCTTC. This encodes CASGVAGGSYNEQFF.

CDR3 DNA sequence: TGTGCCAGCAGCCCGGGGAACGGGGAGCTGTTTTTT. Protein sequence: CASSPGNGELFF. The genes are TRBV14 and TRBJ2-2; D possibly corresponds to TRBD2 (5 bases). This CDR3 spans 12 amino acids. Germline CDR1 is SGHDN and CDR2 is FVKESK. The V end lost 4 bases, the J end lost 7 bases, and 7 bases lay between the germline ends. The full variable domain, rest sourced from reference TRBV14 and TRBJ2-2, is EAGVTQFPSHSVIEKGQTVTLRCDPISGHDNLYWYRRVMGKEIKFLLHFVKESKQDESGMPNNRFLAERTGGTYSTLKVQPAELEDSGVYFCASSPGNGELFFGEGSRLTVL.

This clonotype occurred many times. The rearrangement links TRBV5-4 to TRBJ2-1; TRBD2 aligns across 8 bases. This CDR3 comprises 13 residues. Looked up from germline, CDR1 is SGHNT and CDR2 is YYREEE (reference sequence). The ends lost 3 bases at V and 9 bases at J; junction bases unmatched: 5. This CDR3 reads CASSSGGRAEQFF. The CDR3 bases are TGTGCCAGCAGCTCGGGGGGGCGGGCTGAGCAGTTCTTC.

This clonotype was counted at least ten times. The rearrangement links TRBV5-1 to TRBJ2-7, with 11 nucleotides matching TRBD1. This CDR3 spans 14 amino acids. V was clipped by 9 bases and J by 6 bases; unmatched bases: 11. Germline loops: CDR1 SGHRS, CDR2 YFSETQ. The CDR3 sequence: CATQSGTGGAEQYF. The CDR3 DNA reads as TGCGCCACCCAGTCCGGGACAGGGGGGGCCGAGCAGTACTTC.

The table lists this clonotype with many counts. This chain joins TRBV19 and TRBJ2-1, with D possibly being TRBD1 (5 bases). This CDR3 comprises 15 residues. CDR1 LNHDA and CDR2 SQIVND come from the germline V gene (reference sequence). The V end lost 1 base, the J end lost 4 bases, and 11 bases lay between the germline ends. CDR3 amino acids: CASSIGGREYNEQFF. For the CDR3, the DNA is TGTGCCAGTAGTATAGGAGGCAGGGAATACAATGAGCAGTTCTTC. The full variable domain, rest sourced from reference TRBV19 and TRBJ2-1, is DGGITQSPKYLFRKEGQNVTLSCEQNLNHDAMYWYRQDPGQGLRLIYYSQIVNDFQKGDIAEGYSVSREKKESFPLTVTSAQKNPTAFYLCASSIGGREYNEQFFGPGTRLTVL.

This clonotype was seen repeatedly, ten times or more. The chain uses TRBV11-2 and TRBJ1-1; tentatively, D is TRBD1 (6 bases). CDR1 is SGHAT, CDR2 FQNNGV, per germline. Trimming removed 1 base from V and 7 bases from J, with 13 bases in between. CDR3 length equals 14 residues. CDR3 sequence reads: CASSLGGGPSEAFF. Here the CDR3 DNA reads TGTGCCAGCAGCTTAGGAGGGGGACCAAGTGAAGCTTTCTTT.

This clonotype was counted ten times or more. The genes are TRBV27 and TRBJ2-5; 7 bases are a match to TRBD1. The CDR3 runs 16 residues. The V gene end was trimmed by 3 bases and the J gene end by 7 bases; junction bases not matched to a gene: 14. Germline-derived CDR1 and CDR2 are MNHEY and SMNVEV (reference sequence). The CDR3 region has the DNA TGTGCCAGCAGTTTGGGACGACAGGGTAGTTTGGGGACCCAGTACTTC. Translating gives CASSLGRQGSLGTQYF.

This clonotype was detected many times. This sequence joins TRBV7-9 and TRBJ2-2; D call uncertain. Per the germline V gene, CDR1 is SEHNR and CDR2 is FQNEAQ (reference sequence). The ends were cut back, 5 bases at V and 5 bases at J, with 12 bases in the middle. This CDR3 has 14 residues. The CDR3 DNA reads as TGTGCCAGCAGCCCGCAGACTTGGACCGGGGAGCTGTTTTTT. Translated, it gives CASSPQTWTGELFF. Supplemented by reference TRBV7-9 and TRBJ2-2, the full variable domain reads DTGVSQNPRHKITKRGQNVTFRCDPISEHNRLYWYRQTLGQGPEFLTYFQNEAQLEKSRLLSDRFSAERPKGSFSTLEIQRTEQGDSAMYLCASSPQTWTGELFFGEGSRLTVL.